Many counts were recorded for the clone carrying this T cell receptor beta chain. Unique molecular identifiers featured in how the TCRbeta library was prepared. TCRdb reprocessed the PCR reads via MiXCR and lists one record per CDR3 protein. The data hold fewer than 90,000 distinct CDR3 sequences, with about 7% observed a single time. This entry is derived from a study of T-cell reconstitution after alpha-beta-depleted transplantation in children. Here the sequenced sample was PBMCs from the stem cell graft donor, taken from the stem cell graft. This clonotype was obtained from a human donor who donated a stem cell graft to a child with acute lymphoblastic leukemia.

As DNA, the CDR3 is TGTGCCAGCAGCCTTCACACTAGCGGGGGGCAAGAGACCCAGTACTTC. This codes for CASSLHTSGGQETQYF. The gene calls are TRBV9 and TRBJ2-5; the match to TRBD2 covers 12 bases. CDR3 length: 16 amino acids. The junction had 6 bases not matched to a gene; V was cut back by 4 bases and J by 2 bases. Germline CDR1 reads SGDLS; CDR2 reads YYNGEE.